This T cell receptor (beta chain) was identified during a study of CD8 T cells in ankylosing spondylitis. Study findings and constraints: Clones linked to the disease showed a CD8+ phenotype. They occurred at relatively low frequencies in peripheral blood. A motif in TCR beta, a set of 8 or 9 highly homologous variants, appeared characteristic of ankylosing spondylitis blood. Earlier studies detected some motif variants in reactive arthritis synovial fluid and blood.

Remarks on this clonotype: Its antigen is currently unknown.

TCRdb re-called the 5' RACE reads with MiXCR, one entry per CDR3 protein. The sample includes around 340,000 distinct CDR3 sequences, approximately 14% of them seen just once. Germline CDR1 is MNHEY and CDR2 is SMNVEV (reference sequence). The J segment lost 2 bases and the V segment lost 2 bases, leaving 5 bases of the junction unmatched. CDR3 length: 16 amino acids. The receptor's source is a male donor with ankylosing spondylitis or in good health (not recorded which). The V gene is TRBV27, the J gene TRBJ1-2; TRBD1 agrees at 10 bases. Specimen: blood, either unsorted or a sorted T cell fraction (not recorded which). In DNA, the CDR3 is TGTGCCAGCAGTTTAGCCTGGACAGGGGGAAACTATGGCTACACCTTC. Protein: CASSLAWTGGNYGYTF.